The TCR beta chain described here comes from a study of technical replicates of blood from a few donors. CDR1 is GTSNPN and CDR2 is SVGIG in the germline V gene (reference sequence). The CDR3 sequence is 13 residues long. Trimming shortened V by 0 bases and J by 7 bases, and 13 bases separated the two germline ends. Method: immunoSEQ multiplex PCR; TCRdb's copy keeps in-frame clones and lacks some. The table lists approximately 78,000 clones, roughly 92% of them singletons, with approximately 0.34% in the top ten. The rearrangement uses TRBV30 and TRBJ2-7; D is possibly TRBD2 (6 bases). This TCR derives from a human donor in good health. What was sequenced was T cells isolated from PBMCs. In DNA, the CDR3 is TGTGCCTGGAGTGTTGGCGGGATTGGAGAGCAGTACTTC. Protein: CAWSVGGIGEQYF.